The 20 T cell receptor beta chains in this list originate from one sample, sequenced in a study of cytomegalovirus exposure and HLA in healthy donors. 60 Vbeta and 13 Jbeta primers were used in PCR. Assay: immunoSEQ multiplex PCR; the TCRdb copy retains only in-frame clones and omits some. The table lists 150,000 or so clones, around 83% of them singletons, with over 4% in the top ten. The material sequenced was PBMCs. The receptors derive from a man aged 45-65 years in good health and CMV-seropositive.

This chain uses TRBV9 with TRBJ2-5, with 11 bases aligning to TRBD2. V shed 6 bases, J shed 2 bases, and the junction held 12 bases outside the gene matches. Germline V lookup: CDR1 SGDLS, CDR2 YYNGEE. CDR3 length: 17 amino acids. DNA of the CDR3: TGTGCCAGCACCCTCGGATCTAGCGGGGGGATTCAAGAGACCCAGTACTTC. Its protein product is CASTLGSSGGIQETQYF.

The rearrangement joins TRBV29-1 to TRBJ2-3, with D tentatively TRBD2 (6 bases). Trimming left V 4 bases short and J 4 bases short, with 12 bases between. Germline values: CDR1 SQVTM, CDR2 ANQGSEA. CDR3 length: 13 amino acids. CDR3 in DNA: TGCAGCGTTGTTGGGGGGAAGTCAGATACGCAGTATTTT. This codes for CSVVGGKSDTQYF.

The chain has TRBV2 and TRBJ2-1, with D perhaps TRBD2 (5 bases). Between the trimmed V and J ends, which lost 2 bases and 1 base, there was a span of 12 bases. The CDR3 sequence is 16 residues long. Germline CDR1 SNHLY, CDR2 FYNNEI. DNA for the CDR3: TGTGCCAGCAGTGAACTCGCCCGGGGTTCCTACAATGAGCAGTTCTTC. It is translated as CASSELARGSYNEQFF.

This sequence joins TRBV28 and TRBJ2-1; 9 nucleotides agree with TRBD1. Germline V gene sequence: CDR1 MDHEN, CDR2 SYDVKM. The CDR3 length is 14 residues. After removal of 4 bases from V and 10 bases from J, the junction contained 8 bases not matched to a gene. CDR3 sequence reads: CASSSGGQGGEQFF. The CDR3 region has the DNA TGTGCCAGCAGTTCGGGGGGACAGGGAGGAGAGCAGTTCTTC.

This clone has just one count. The V gene is TRBV5-6, the J gene TRBJ2-7, with 9 bases identical to TRBD1. V dropped 4 bases and J dropped 5; count of bases not matched to a gene: 13. This CDR3 has 16 residues. CDR1 and CDR2 from the germline V gene are SGHDT and YYEEEE. CDR3 sequence (DNA): TGTGCCAGCAGCCTCTCCGGAGGGGGACAGGGAAACGAGCAGTACTTC. Translated: CASSLSGGGQGNEQYF.

The chain carries TRBV5-6 and TRBJ2-7; 7 bases line up with TRBD2. Germline assignment: CDR1 SGHDT and CDR2 YYEEEE. The CDR3 is 14 amino acids. The trim removed 2 bases at V and 0 bases at J, leaving 2 bases unmatched. In nucleotides, the CDR3 is TGTGCCAGCAGCTTTACTAGCGACTCCTACGAGCAGTACTTC. It codes for CASSFTSDSYEQYF.

V gene TRBV27 combines with J gene TRBJ2-7; D remains unclear. CDR1 is MNHEY, CDR2 SMNVEV, per germline (reference sequence). This CDR3 is 13 amino acids long. Trimming pared 3 bases from V and 3 bases from J, leaving 9 bases between. The CDR3 coding sequence is TGTGCCAGCAGTTTTGGTAGAAACTACGAGCAGTACTTC. This encodes CASSFGRNYEQYF.

The chain carries TRBV7-8 and TRBJ2-4; perhaps TRBD1 as D (5 bases). The germline V gene has CDR1 SGHVS and CDR2 FQNEAQ. This CDR3 comprises 16 residues. Trimming took off 1 base at V and 1 base at J, with 11 bases between the two ends. In DNA, the CDR3 is TGTGCCAGCAGCTTAGACTCCAGGGCCGCCAAAAACATTCAGTACTTC. Protein sequence: CASSLDSRAAKNIQYF.

The V call is TRBV7-8, the J call TRBJ2-7, with TRBD2 matching over 9 bases. With 3 bases clipped from V and 2 bases from J, the junction kept 14 bases outside the gene matches. Looked up from germline, CDR1 is SGHVS and CDR2 is FQNEAQ. The CDR3 contains 18 residues. CDR3 region: CASSLMWSSGGPPYEQYF. In DNA form, the CDR3 reads TGTGCCAGCAGCTTGATGTGGAGTAGCGGGGGCCCTCCCTACGAGCAGTACTTC.

The chain employs TRBV15 and TRBJ2-3; 7 positions match TRBD2. Germline CDR1 LNHNV, CDR2 YYDKDF (reference sequence). After removal of 8 bases from V and 2 bases from J, the junction contained 4 bases not matched to a gene. This CDR3 has 13 amino acids. CDR3 nucleotide sequence: TGTGCCACCGGGCGGGAGTTCACAGATACGCAGTATTTT. Translating it yields CATGREFTDTQYF.

V is TRBV13 and J is TRBJ2-1; tentative D call: TRBD1 (6 bases). The V gene's germline CDR1 is PRHDT and CDR2 FYEKMQ (reference sequence). Trimming took off 5 bases at V and 2 bases at J, with 10 bases between the two ends. The CDR3 is 14 amino acids. CDR3 DNA sequence: TGTGCCAGCAGCACAGGGACAACCTACAATGAGCAGTTCTTC. It encodes CASSTGTTYNEQFF.

The genes are TRBV9 and TRBJ2-7, with 9 bases identical to TRBD2. Germline V gene sequence: CDR1 SGDLS, CDR2 YYNGEE. With V trimmed by 3 bases and J by 6 bases, 10 bases remained unmatched. CDR3 length: 15 residues. The CDR3, as DNA: TGTGCCAGCAGCGAAAGAGCGGGAGGACTGGCCGAGCAGTACTTC. Its translation is CASSERAGGLAEQYF.

The V call is TRBV7-9, the J call TRBJ2-1; 10 bases are shared with TRBD2. Looked up from germline, CDR1 is SEHNR and CDR2 is FQNEAQ (reference sequence). This CDR3 is 14 amino acids long. V gave up 6 bases and J gave up 2 bases; unmatched junction bases: 1. CDR3 nucleotide sequence: TGTGCCAGCAGACTAGCGGGAACCTACAATGAGCAGTTCTTC. Amino acids: CASRLAGTYNEQFF.

The rearrangement joins TRBV11-2 to TRBJ2-3; 9 positions match TRBD1. V dropped 5 bases and J dropped 4; count of bases not matched to a gene: 7. The germline V gene encodes CDR1 SGHAT and CDR2 FQNNGV. This CDR3 has 15 amino acids. The CDR3, as DNA: TGTGCCAGCAGCGGGGACAGGGTGTTCTCAGATACGCAGTATTTT. This encodes CASSGDRVFSDTQYF. Combining the CDR3 with reference TRBV11-2 and TRBJ2-3 gives the whole variable domain EAGVAQSPRYKIIEKRQSVAFWCNPISGHATLYWYQQILGQGPKLLIQFQNNGVVDDSQLPKDRFSAERLKGVDSTLKIQPAKLEDSAVYLCASSGDRVFSDTQYFGPGTRLTVL.

The genes are TRBV6-5 and TRBJ2-5; D not resolved. Matching the DNA end better, TRBJ2-7 makes the J call doubtful. CDR1 is MNHEY and CDR2 is SVGAGI in the germline V gene. This CDR3 spans 12 amino acids. CDR3 region: CASNSGAYEQYF. The DNA for the CDR3 is TGTGCCAGCAATAGTGGGGCCTACGAGCAGTACTTC.

V usage is TRBV30 and J usage is TRBJ1-5, with 8 nucleotides matching TRBD1. This CDR3 spans 17 amino acids. Germline V gene sequence: CDR1 GTSNPN, CDR2 SVGIG (reference sequence). The V gene end was trimmed by 0 bases and the J gene end by 2 bases; junction bases not matched to a gene: 9. CDR3 in DNA: TGTGCCTGGAGTGTGAGGGGACAGGTGGGCGGCAATCAGCCCCAGCATTTT. Its protein product is CAWSVRGQVGGNQPQHF. The full variable domain, with the rest looked up from reference TRBV30 and TRBJ1-5, is SQTIHQWPATLVQPVGSPLSLECTVEGTSNPNLYWYRQAAGRGLQLLFYSVGIGQISSEVPQNLSASRPQDRQFILSSKKLLLSDSGFYLCAWSVRGQVGGNQPQHFGDGTRLSIL.

This rearrangement joins TRBV4-1 to TRBJ2-7, with 10 bases fitting TRBD1. The CDR3 totals 16 residues. From germline, CDR1 is MGHRA and CDR2 YSYEKL. V lost 1 base, J lost 2 bases, and 5 bases stayed unmatched. This chain's CDR3 is CASSQVGQGGTYEQYF. In DNA, the CDR3 is TGCGCCAGCAGCCAAGTCGGACAGGGGGGAACCTACGAGCAGTACTTC.

The rearrangement joins TRBV5-6 to TRBJ2-5; TRBD1 aligns across 9 bases. The J call could be wrong; TRBJ2-7 is a better fit for the DNA end. The CDR3 totals 15 residues. CDR1 SGHDT and CDR2 YYEEEE come from the germline V gene. DNA for the CDR3: TGTGCCAGCAGTGCAACCGGGACAGGGAGCTACGAGCAGTACTTC. Its translation is CASSATGTGSYEQYF.

This chain uses TRBV13 with TRBJ2-5, with D possibly matching TRBD1 (6 bases). V was pared by 0 bases and J by 4 bases, with 9 bases between. Germline CDR1 and CDR2: PRHDT and FYEKMQ (reference sequence). The CDR3 has 14 residues. Here the CDR3 reads CASSLGPTGETQYF. CDR3 bases: TGTGCCAGCAGCTTAGGCCCGACAGGAGAGACCCAGTACTTC.

This chain joins TRBV27 and TRBJ2-7, with 10 positions matching TRBD2. Germline loops: CDR1 MNHEY, CDR2 SMNVEV (reference sequence). The CDR3 has 13 residues. V dropped 7 bases and J dropped 5; count of bases not matched to a gene: 5. The CDR3 sequence: CASTPSGSNEQYF. Written as DNA, the CDR3 is TGTGCCAGCACTCCTAGCGGGAGTAACGAGCAGTACTTC.